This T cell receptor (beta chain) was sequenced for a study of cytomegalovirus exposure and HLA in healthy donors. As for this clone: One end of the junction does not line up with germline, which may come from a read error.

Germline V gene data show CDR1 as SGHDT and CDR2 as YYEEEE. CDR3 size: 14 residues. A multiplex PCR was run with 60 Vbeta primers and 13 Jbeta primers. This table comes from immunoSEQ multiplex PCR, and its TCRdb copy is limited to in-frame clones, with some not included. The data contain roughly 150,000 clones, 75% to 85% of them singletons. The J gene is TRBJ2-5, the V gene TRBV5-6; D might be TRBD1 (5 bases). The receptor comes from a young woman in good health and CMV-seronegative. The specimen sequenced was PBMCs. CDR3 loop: CASSLVQGQETQYF. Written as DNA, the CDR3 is TGTGCCAGCAGTTTGGTCCAGGGCCAAGAGACCCAGTACTTC.